The subject of this entry is one T cell receptor (beta chain). This sample was taken from a study of early T cells in non-severe SARS-CoV-2 infection. The overall study: The chains were unpaired, and the sequenced material was bulk RNA from unsorted whole blood.

This CDR3 comprises 19 residues. V was clipped by 2 bases and J by 0 bases; unmatched bases: 13. The germline V gene encodes CDR1 KGHSH and CDR2 LQKENI. Unique molecular identifiers were attached to individual cDNA molecules. A single record per CDR3 protein comes from TCRdb applying MiXCR to the 5' RACE reads. The sample yields 25,000 to 35,000 distinct CDR3 sequences, 5% to 6.5% seen once. The sequence came from an adult who was a healthcare worker with PCR-confirmed SARS-CoV-2 infection or an uninfected control (not recorded which). The specimen comprised whole blood, sampled at baseline. V and J are TRBV18 and TRBJ2-4; 7 nucleotides match TRBD1. The CDR3 coding sequence is TGTGCCAGCTCACCAGGACAGGAAACCTTCACGGGAGCCAAAAACATTCAGTACTTC. Protein sequence: CASSPGQETFTGAKNIQYF.